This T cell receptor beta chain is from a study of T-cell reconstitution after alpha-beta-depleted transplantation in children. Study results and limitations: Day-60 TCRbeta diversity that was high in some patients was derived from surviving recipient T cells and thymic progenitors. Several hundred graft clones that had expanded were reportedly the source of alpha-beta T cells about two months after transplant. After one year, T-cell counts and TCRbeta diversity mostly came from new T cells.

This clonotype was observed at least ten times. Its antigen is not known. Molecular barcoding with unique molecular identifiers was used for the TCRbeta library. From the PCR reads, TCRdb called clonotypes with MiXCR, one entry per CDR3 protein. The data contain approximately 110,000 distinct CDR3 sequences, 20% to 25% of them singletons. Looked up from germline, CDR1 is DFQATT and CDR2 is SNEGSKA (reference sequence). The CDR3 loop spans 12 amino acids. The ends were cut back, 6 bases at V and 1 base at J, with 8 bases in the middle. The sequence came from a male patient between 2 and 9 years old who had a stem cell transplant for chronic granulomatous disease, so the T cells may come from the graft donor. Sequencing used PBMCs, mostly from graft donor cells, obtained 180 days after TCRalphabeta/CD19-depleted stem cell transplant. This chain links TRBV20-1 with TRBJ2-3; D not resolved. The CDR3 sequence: CSARRGTDTQYF. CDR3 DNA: TGCAGTGCAAGAAGGGGCACAGATACGCAGTATTTT.